Reported below is one TCR beta chain. Original processing methods: Reference gene primer amplification yielded estimated nucleated cell counts. TCRdb's table, derived via immunoSEQ multiplex PCR, lists solely in-frame clones and lacks some. Clonal size and the V and J genes are those of that table, whereas D and trimming came from the DNA. Found here are roughly 100,000 clones, roughly 86% of them singletons; the top ten hold 8.5% to 10%. The data originate from a study of blood T cell repertoires in COVID-19. Across the whole study: PBMCs, B-cell-depleted T cells, or T cells provided the cDNA or gDNA that made up the material.

V was cut by 5 bases and J by 6 bases, with 10 bases left in between. Germline V CDR1 and CDR2: SGHTA, FQGTGA. This CDR3 spans 13 amino acids. This receptor was taken from a man in his forties with active or convalescent COVID-19. The chain links TRBV7-3 to TRBJ2-2, with a weak D call TRBD2 (6 bases). Input material: peripheral blood. The CDR3 bases are TGTGCCAGCAGCGACGGGGGACCCGGGGAGCTGTTTTTT. It specifies CASSDGGPGELFF.